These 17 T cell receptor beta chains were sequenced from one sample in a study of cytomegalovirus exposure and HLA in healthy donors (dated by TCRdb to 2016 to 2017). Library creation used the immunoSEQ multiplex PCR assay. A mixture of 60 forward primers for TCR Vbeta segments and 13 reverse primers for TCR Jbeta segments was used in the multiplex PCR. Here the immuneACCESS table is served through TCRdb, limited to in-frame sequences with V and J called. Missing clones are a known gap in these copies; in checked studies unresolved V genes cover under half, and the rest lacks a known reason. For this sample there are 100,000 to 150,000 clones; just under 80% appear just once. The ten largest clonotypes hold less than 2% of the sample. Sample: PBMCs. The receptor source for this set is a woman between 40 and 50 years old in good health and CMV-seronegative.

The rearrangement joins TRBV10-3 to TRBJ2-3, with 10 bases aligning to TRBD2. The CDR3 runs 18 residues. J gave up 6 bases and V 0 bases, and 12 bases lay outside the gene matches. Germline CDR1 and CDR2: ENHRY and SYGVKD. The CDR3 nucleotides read TGTGCCATCAGTGAGTCGACTATGGCTAGCGGGAGTCGGGATACGCAGTATTTT. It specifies CAISESTMASGSRDTQYF.

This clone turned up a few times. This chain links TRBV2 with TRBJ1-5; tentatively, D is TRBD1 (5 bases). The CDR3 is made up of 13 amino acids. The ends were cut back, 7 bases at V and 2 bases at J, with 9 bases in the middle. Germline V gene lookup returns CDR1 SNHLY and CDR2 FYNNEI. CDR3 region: CASNLGGNQPQHF. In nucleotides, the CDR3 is TGTGCCAGCAATCTAGGGGGCAATCAGCCCCAGCATTTT.

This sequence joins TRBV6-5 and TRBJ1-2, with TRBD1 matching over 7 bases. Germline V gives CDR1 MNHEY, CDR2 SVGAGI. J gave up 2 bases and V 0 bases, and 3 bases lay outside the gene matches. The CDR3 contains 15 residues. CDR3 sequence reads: CASSYSTGKNYGYTF. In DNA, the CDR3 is TGTGCCAGCAGTTACTCGACAGGGAAAAACTATGGCTACACCTTC.

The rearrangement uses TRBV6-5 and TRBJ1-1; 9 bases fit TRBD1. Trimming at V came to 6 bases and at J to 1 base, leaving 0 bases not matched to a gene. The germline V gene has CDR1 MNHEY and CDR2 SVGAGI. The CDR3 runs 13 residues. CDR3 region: CASRTGGNTEAFF. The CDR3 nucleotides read TGTGCCAGCAGGACAGGGGGGAACACTGAAGCTTTCTTT.

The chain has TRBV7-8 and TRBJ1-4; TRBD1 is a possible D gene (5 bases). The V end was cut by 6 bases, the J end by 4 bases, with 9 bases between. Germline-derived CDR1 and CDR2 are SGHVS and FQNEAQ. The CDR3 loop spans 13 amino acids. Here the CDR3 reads CASRRGFNEKLFF. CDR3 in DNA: TGTGCCAGCAGGCGGGGCTTTAATGAAAAACTGTTTTTT.

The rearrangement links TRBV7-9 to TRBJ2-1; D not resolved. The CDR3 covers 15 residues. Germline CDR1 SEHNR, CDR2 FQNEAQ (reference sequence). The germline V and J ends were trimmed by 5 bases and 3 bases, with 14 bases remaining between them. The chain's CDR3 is CASSALRSSYNEQFF. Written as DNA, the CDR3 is TGTGCCAGCAGCGCATTAAGGTCTAGCTACAATGAGCAGTTCTTC.

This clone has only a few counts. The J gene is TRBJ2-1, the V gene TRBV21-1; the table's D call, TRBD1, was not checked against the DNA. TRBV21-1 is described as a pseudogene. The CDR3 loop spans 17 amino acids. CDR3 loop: CASSKGYGTGLYNEQFF. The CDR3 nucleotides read TGTGCCAGCAGCAAAGGATACGGGACAGGCCTCTACAATGAGCAGTTCTTC.

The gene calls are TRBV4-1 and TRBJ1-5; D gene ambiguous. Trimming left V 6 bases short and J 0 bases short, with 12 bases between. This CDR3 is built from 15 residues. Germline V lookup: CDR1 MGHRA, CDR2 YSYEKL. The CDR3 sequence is CASRQEELSNQPQHF. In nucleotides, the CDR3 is TGCGCCAGCAGGCAGGAGGAGCTTAGCAATCAGCCCCAGCATTTT.

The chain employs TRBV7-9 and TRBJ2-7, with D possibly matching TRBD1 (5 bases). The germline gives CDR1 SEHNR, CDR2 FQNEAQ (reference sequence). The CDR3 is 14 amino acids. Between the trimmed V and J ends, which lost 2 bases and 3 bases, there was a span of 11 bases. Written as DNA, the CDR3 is TGTGCCAGCAGCTTAATCCCAGGGAACTACGAGCAGTACTTC. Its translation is CASSLIPGNYEQYF. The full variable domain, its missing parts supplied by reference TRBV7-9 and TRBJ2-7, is DTGVSQNPRHKITKRGQNVTFRCDPISEHNRLYWYRQTLGQGPEFLTYFQNEAQLEKSRLLSDRFSAERPKGSFSTLEIQRTEQGDSAMYLCASSLIPGNYEQYFGPGTRLTVT.

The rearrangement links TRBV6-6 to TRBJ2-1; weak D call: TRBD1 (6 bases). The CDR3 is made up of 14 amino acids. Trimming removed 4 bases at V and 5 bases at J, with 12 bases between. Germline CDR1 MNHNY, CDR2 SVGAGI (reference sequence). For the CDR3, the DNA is TGTGCCAGCAGTTTCAGGGGAGCCGACAATGAGCAGTTCTTC. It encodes CASSFRGADNEQFF.

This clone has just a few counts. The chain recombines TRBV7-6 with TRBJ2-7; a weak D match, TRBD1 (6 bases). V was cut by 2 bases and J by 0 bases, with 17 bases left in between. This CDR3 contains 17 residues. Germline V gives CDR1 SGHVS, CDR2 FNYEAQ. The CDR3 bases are TGTGCCAGCAGCTTACTCCCCCCGAGACAGGACTCCTACGAGCAGTACTTC. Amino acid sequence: CASSLLPPRQDSYEQYF.

DNA of the CDR3: TGTGCCTGGGTGGGCCAGGGGGAGACCCAGTACTTC. Protein sequence: CAWVGQGETQYF. The chain employs TRBV30 and TRBJ2-5, with D possibly matching TRBD1 (6 bases). Germline V CDR1 and CDR2: GTSNPN, SVGIG (reference sequence). V shed 5 bases and J shed 5 bases, with 12 bases lying between them. The CDR3 totals 12 residues.

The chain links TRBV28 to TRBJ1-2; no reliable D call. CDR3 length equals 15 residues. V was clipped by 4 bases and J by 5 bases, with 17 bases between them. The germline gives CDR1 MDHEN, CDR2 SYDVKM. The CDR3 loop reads CASSSPAGSSYGYTF. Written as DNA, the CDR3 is TGTGCCAGCAGTTCCCCCGCAGGCAGCTCTTATGGCTACACCTTC.

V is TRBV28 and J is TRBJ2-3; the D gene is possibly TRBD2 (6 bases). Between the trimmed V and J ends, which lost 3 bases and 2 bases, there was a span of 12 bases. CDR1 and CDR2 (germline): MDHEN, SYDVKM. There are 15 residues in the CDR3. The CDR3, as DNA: TGTGCCAGCAGTTTGCCGGGACTTTACACAGATACGCAGTATTTT. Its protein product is CASSLPGLYTDTQYF.

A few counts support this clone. In DNA form, the CDR3 reads TGTGCCAGCAGTGATTTAAAAGGGGGCTGGACCGGGGAGCTGTTTTTT. Translating it yields CASSDLKGGWTGELFF. V gene TRBV27 combines with J gene TRBJ2-2; 7 bases agree with TRBD1. CDR1 is MNHEY and CDR2 is SMNVEV in the germline V gene (reference sequence). V lost 5 bases to trimming and J lost 5 bases; unmatched junction nucleotides: 11. CDR3 length: 16 residues.

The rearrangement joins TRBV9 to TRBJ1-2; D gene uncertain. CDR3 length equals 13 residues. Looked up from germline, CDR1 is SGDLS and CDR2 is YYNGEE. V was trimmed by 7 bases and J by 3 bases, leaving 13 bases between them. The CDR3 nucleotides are TGTGCCAGCTCTCTGAACGAGGACTATGGCTACACCTTC. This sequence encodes CASSLNEDYGYTF.

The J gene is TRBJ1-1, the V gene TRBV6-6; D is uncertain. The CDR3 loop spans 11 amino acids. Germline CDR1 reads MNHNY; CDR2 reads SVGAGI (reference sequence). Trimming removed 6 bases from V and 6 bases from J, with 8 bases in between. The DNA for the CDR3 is TGTGCCAGCAGACACCACCCTGAAGCTTTCTTT. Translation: CASRHHPEAFF.